This T cell receptor (beta chain) came from a study of Ad26.COV2.S vaccination and SARS-CoV-2 variants. Worth noting for this clone: Its matching antigen is unknown.

Trimming took off 4 bases at V and 0 bases at J, with 13 bases between the two ends. The CDR3 has 16 amino acids. CDR1 MNHEY and CDR2 SVGAGI come from the germline V gene. Treatment indicated: around 19 received Ad26.COV2.S at low or high dose, single or two shots; roughly five received placebo; per-sample allocation not given. Each sample was drawn 63 days after the first injection (of vaccine or placebo). Aged 18-55 years, donor was enrolled in Boston in the early 2020s. Data came from immunoSEQ multiplex PCR; TCRdb stores just in-frame clones and leaves some out. The sample lists roughly 420,000 clones, roughly nine tenths occurring once. Regarding the study as a whole: People given the vaccine had a wider spike-specific TCR breadth than placebo recipients did.

The chain couples TRBV6-5 to TRBJ2-1, with a tentative D call TRBD2 (6 bases). This clonotype was obtained from a person between 18 and 59 years old who received the Ad26.COV2.S COVID-19 vaccine or a placebo. The sequenced sample was peripheral blood, obtained in a trial of Ad26.COV2.S vaccine versus placebo. The CDR3 spells CASSLKRAVSYNEQFF. CDR3 sequence (DNA): TGTGCCAGCAGTTTAAAGCGGGCCGTCTCCTACAATGAGCAGTTCTTC.